A single T cell receptor beta chain is shown here with its context. This specimen comes from a study of blood T cells in healthy people across ages. Looking at the study overall: Template switching retrieved approximately one barcoded beta molecule for each two T cells.

The use of a sample-barcoded 5' primer and a J-beta primer mix characterized a second PCR of roughly 6 to 11 cycles. A template-switch adaptor that had 12 random nucleotides put a tag on each cDNA molecule. TCRdb called the 5' RACE reads again in MiXCR, with one record for every CDR3 protein. In the table there are around 800,000 distinct CDR3 sequences, under 45% of which are singletons. Donors gave about 9.3 milliliters of peripheral blood apiece. Total RNA was extracted at no less than 6 micrograms per sample. Germline-derived CDR1 and CDR2 are MGHRA and YSYEKL. The V end was cut by 5 bases, the J end by 4 bases, with 11 bases between. CDR3 size: 13 residues.

The sample was blood. The chain links TRBV4-1 to TRBJ1-1; D unclear. The TCR originated in a man in his sixties in good health. The CDR3 reads CASSANAITEAFF. The CDR3 DNA sequence: TGCGCCAGCAGCGCAAATGCGATCACTGAAGCTTTCTTT.